This TCR beta chain was identified in a study of blood T cells in healthy people across ages. Study findings and constraints: Estimated diversity across one million T cells was deemed an underestimate.

Aged roughly 6 to 90, donors were systemically healthy Caucasians from Russia. In each sample, at least 7 million PBMCs were isolated. It was with a sample-barcoded 5' primer and a J-beta primer mix that a second PCR of roughly 7 to 12 cycles was run. TCRdb redid the calling of the 5' RACE reads with MiXCR, one entry per CDR3 protein. The table includes roughly 1.5 million distinct CDR3 sequences, about 42% detected once. For this clonotype: The antigen remains unidentified.

This sequence was found in a young woman in good health. Sequencing was done on a sample of blood.

The CDR3 DNA follows: TGTGCCAGCAGAACAGCGGGAGCTATAGATACGCAGTATTTT. It encodes CASRTAGAIDTQYF. The genes are TRBV12-3 or TRBV12-4 and TRBJ2-3; TRBD2 agrees at 8 bases. The CDR3 has 14 residues. The junction had 7 bases not matched to a gene; V was cut back by 6 bases and J by 5 bases.